The rows below give T cell receptor beta chains drawn from one sample of a study of technical replicates of blood from several donors. TCRdb keeps only in-frame clones here, not all; method: immunoSEQ multiplex PCR. The sample holds some 80,000 clones, 96% seen once. Sample: T cells isolated from PBMCs. These receptors originate from a human donor in good health. Both conserved end residues are part of each CDR3. Fields, in order: D gene, J gene, V gene, CDR3 DNA, CDR3 protein. D genes are given only for firm matches.

d_call: TRBD1; j_call: TRBJ1-1; v_call: TRBV14; cdr3_nt: TGTGCCAGCAGCCAAGACGGTGTGACAGGGCTGACTGAAGCTTTCTTT; cdr3_aa: CASSQDGVTGLTEAFF
d_call: NA; j_call: TRBJ2-7; v_call: TRBV7-9; cdr3_nt: TGTGCCAGCACGCAGGGGTTCGAGCAGTACTTC; cdr3_aa: CASTQGFEQYF
d_call: TRBD1; j_call: TRBJ2-7; v_call: TRBV29-1; cdr3_nt: TGCAGCGTTACTGGACAGGGGGCGTCTTACGAGCAGTACTTC; cdr3_aa: CSVTGQGASYEQYF
d_call: TRBD2; j_call: TRBJ2-7; v_call: TRBV27; cdr3_nt: TGTGCCAGCAGGAGCGGGACCATATACGAGCAGTACTTC; cdr3_aa: CASRSGTIYEQYF
d_call: NA; j_call: TRBJ2-7; v_call: TRBV11-2; cdr3_nt: TGTGCCAGCAGCTTAGGCGGCTCCTACGAGCAGTACTTC; cdr3_aa: CASSLGGSYEQYF
d_call: TRBD1; j_call: TRBJ2-7; v_call: TRBV6-6; cdr3_nt: TGTGCCAGCAGTAGCGTAGGGGGCGAATACGAGCAGTACTTC; cdr3_aa: CASSSVGGEYEQYF
d_call: TRBD2; j_call: TRBJ2-1; v_call: TRBV6-5; cdr3_nt: TGTGCCAGCAGTTACTACCGGGAGGGATCCTACAATGAGCAGTTCTTC; cdr3_aa: CASSYYREGSYNEQFF
d_call: NA; j_call: TRBJ2-7; v_call: TRBV14; cdr3_nt: TGTGCCAGCAGCCCCACACTGGGGGCCCAGAACGAGCAGTACTTC; cdr3_aa: CASSPTLGAQNEQYF
d_call: NA; j_call: TRBJ1-1; v_call: TRBV5-1; cdr3_nt: TGCGCCAGCAGCAACACAGGGACCACTGAAGCTTTCTTT; cdr3_aa: CASSNTGTTEAFF
d_call: NA; j_call: TRBJ1-2; v_call: TRBV7-2; cdr3_nt: TGTGCCAGCAGACGGACGGAGGAGATTAACTATGGCTACACCTTC; cdr3_aa: CASRRTEEINYGYTF
d_call: TRBD1; j_call: TRBJ1-4; v_call: TRBV19; cdr3_nt: TGTGCCAGTAGTATTTGGGGACAGGGGGGGACTAATGAAAAACTGTTTTTT; cdr3_aa: CASSIWGQGGTNEKLFF
d_call: NA; j_call: TRBJ2-7; v_call: TRBV29-1; cdr3_nt: TGCAGCGTGCCCGGGAACTCCTACGAGCAGTACTTC; cdr3_aa: CSVPGNSYEQYF
d_call: TRBD2; j_call: TRBJ2-3; v_call: TRBV9; cdr3_nt: TGTGCCAGCAGCCGTTCCGGGACTAGCGGCTCAGATACGCAGTATTTT; cdr3_aa: CASSRSGTSGSDTQYF
d_call: NA; j_call: TRBJ1-2; v_call: TRBV29-1; cdr3_nt: TGCAGCGTTGGGCAGGGCCATGGCTACACCTTC; cdr3_aa: CSVGQGHGYTF
d_call: NA; j_call: TRBJ1-4; v_call: TRBV4-3; cdr3_nt: TGCGCCAGCAGCCAGGTTTCAGGTGAAAAACTGTTTTTT; cdr3_aa: CASSQVSGEKLFF
d_call: NA; j_call: TRBJ1-5; v_call: TRBV27; cdr3_nt: TGTGCCAGCAGTGCGGGGGGAGGCAATCAGCCCCAGCATTTT; cdr3_aa: CASSAGGGNQPQHF
d_call: TRBD1; j_call: TRBJ2-1; v_call: TRBV28; cdr3_nt: TGTGCCAGCAGTTTTCCCGGGACAGGGGGACGCAATGAGCAGTTCTTC; cdr3_aa: CASSFPGTGGRNEQFF
d_call: NA; j_call: TRBJ1-1; v_call: TRBV5-1; cdr3_nt: TGCGCCAGCAGCGTGGCGGGGGACACTGAAGCTTTCTTT; cdr3_aa: CASSVAGDTEAFF
d_call: TRBD1; j_call: TRBJ2-5; v_call: TRBV9; cdr3_nt: TGTGCCAGCAGCCCCAGGACAGGGGGCAATGAAGAGACCCAGTACTTC; cdr3_aa: CASSPRTGGNEETQYF
d_call: NA; j_call: TRBJ2-2; v_call: TRBV6-1; cdr3_nt: TGTGCCAGCAGTGTTCAGGGGAGAGGGGAGCTGTTTTTT; cdr3_aa: CASSVQGRGELFF
d_call: TRBD2; j_call: TRBJ2-3; v_call: TRBV10-1; cdr3_nt: TGCGCCAGCAGTTCGACTAGCGGCACAGATACGCAGTATTTT; cdr3_aa: CASSSTSGTDTQYF
d_call: TRBD1; j_call: TRBJ2-7; v_call: TRBV4-3; cdr3_nt: TGCGCCAGCAGCTCGGGACAGGGTGGCCACGAGCAGTACTTC; cdr3_aa: CASSSGQGGHEQYF
d_call: TRBD1; j_call: TRBJ1-2; v_call: TRBV27; cdr3_nt: TGTGCCAGCAGTTTGGAGTCAGGGGGCGGCTACACCTTC; cdr3_aa: CASSLESGGGYTF